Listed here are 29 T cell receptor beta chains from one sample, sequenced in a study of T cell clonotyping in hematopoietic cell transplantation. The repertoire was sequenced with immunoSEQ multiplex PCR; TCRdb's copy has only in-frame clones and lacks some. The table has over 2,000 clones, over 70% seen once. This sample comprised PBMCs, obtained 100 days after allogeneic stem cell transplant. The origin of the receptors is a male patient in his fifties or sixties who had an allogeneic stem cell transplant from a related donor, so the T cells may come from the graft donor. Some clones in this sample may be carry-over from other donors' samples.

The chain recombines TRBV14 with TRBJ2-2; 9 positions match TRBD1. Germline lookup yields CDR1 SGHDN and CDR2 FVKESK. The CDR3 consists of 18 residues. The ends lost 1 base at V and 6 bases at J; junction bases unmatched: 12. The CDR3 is CASSQAHTGTGSPGELFF. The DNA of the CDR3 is TGTGCCAGCAGCCAAGCCCACACCGGGACAGGGAGCCCCGGGGAGCTGTTTTTT.

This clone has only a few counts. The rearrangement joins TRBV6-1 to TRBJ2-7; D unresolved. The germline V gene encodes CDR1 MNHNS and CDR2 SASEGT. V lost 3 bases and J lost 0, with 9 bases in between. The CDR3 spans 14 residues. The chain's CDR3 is CASSDFPSSYEQYF. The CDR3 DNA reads TGTGCCAGCAGTGATTTCCCTAGCTCCTACGAGCAGTACTTC.

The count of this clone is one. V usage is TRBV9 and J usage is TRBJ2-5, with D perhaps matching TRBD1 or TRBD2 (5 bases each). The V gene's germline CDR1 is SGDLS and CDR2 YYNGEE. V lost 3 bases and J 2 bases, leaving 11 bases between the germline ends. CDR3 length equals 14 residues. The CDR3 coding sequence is TGTGCCAGCAGCGATGGGACGGGTCAAGAGACCCAGTACTTC. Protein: CASSDGTGQETQYF.

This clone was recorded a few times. The CDR3 reads CSVGLGGTIAKNIQYF. The CDR3, as DNA: TGCAGCGTTGGGTTAGGGGGGACCATAGCCAAAAACATTCAGTACTTC. The V gene is TRBV29-1, the J gene TRBJ2-4; D is tentatively TRBD1 or TRBD2 (6 bases each). CDR3 length equals 16 residues. With 4 bases removed from V and 0 bases from J, the gap between germline ends came to 16 bases. In germline, CDR1 is SQVTM, CDR2 ANQGSEA.

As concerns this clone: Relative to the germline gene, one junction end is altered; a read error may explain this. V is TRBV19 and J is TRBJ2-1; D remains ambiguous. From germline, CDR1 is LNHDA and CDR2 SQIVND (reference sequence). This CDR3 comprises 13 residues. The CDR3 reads CASSIDLVNEQFF. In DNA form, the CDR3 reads TGTGCCAGTAGTATAGATCTTGTTAATGAACAGTTCTTC.

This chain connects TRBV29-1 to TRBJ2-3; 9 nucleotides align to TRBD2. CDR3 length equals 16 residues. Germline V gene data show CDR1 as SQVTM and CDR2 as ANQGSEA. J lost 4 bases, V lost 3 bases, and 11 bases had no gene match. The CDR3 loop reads CSVERVASGNADTQYF. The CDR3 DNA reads TGCAGCGTTGAGAGGGTGGCTAGCGGGAACGCAGATACGCAGTATTTT.

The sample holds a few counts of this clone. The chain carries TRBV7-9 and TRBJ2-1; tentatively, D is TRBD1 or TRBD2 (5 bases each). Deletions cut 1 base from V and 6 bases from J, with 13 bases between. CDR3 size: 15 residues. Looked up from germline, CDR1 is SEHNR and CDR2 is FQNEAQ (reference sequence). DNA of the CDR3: TGTGCCAGCAGCTTAGAGGGGCTGAGGGTCAATGAGCAGTTCTTC. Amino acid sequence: CASSLEGLRVNEQFF.

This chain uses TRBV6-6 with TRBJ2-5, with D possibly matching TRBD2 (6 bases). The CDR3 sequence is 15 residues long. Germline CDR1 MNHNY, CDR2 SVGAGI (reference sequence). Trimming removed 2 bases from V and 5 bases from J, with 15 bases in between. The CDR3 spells CASSYGSQGRETQYF. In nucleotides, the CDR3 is TGTGCCAGCAGTTACGGCTCCCAAGGGAGGGAGACCCAGTACTTC.

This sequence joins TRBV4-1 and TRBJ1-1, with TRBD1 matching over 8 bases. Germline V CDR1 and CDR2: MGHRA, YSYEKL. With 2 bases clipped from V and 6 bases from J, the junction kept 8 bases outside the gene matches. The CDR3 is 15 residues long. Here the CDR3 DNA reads TGCGCCAGCAGCCAATCAAGCAGGGGGCCCTCTGAAGCTTTCTTT. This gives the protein CASSQSSRGPSEAFF.

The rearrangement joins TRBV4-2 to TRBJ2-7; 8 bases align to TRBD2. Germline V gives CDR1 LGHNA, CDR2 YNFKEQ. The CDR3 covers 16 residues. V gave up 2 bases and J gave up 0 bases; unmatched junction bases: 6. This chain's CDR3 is CASSQIPREASYEQYF. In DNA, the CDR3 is TGTGCCAGCAGCCAAATTCCGCGGGAGGCCTCCTACGAGCAGTACTTC.

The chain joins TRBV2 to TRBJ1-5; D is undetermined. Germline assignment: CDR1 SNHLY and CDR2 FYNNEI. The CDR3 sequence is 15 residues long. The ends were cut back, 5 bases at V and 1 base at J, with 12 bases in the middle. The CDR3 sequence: CASSWQVLSNQPQHF. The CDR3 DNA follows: TGTGCCAGCAGTTGGCAGGTGTTGAGCAATCAGCCCCAGCATTTT.

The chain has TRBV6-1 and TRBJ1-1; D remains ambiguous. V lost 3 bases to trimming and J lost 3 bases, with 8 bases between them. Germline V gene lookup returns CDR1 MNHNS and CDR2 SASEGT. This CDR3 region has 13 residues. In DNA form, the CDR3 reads TGTGCCAGCAGTGAGGTGTCGTACACTGAAGCTTTCTTT. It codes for CASSEVSYTEAFF.

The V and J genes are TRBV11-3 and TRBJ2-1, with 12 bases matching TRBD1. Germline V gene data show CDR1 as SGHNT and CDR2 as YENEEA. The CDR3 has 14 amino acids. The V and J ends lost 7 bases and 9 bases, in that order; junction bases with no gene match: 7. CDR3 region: CASNRDRGHFEQFF. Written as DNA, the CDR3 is TGTGCCAGCAACAGGGACAGGGGGCACTTTGAGCAGTTCTTC.

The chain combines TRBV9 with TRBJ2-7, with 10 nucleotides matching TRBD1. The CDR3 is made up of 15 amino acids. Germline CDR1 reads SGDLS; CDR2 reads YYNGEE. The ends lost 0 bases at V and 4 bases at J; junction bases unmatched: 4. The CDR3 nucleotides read TGTGCCAGCAGCGTAGCGACAGGGGGCCTGTACGAGCAGTACTTC. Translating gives CASSVATGGLYEQYF.

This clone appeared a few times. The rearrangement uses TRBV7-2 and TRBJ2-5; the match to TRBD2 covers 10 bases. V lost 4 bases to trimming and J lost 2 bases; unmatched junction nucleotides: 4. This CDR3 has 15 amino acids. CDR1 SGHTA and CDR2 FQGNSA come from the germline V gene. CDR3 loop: CASSSERGGQETQYF. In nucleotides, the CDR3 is TGTGCCAGCAGCTCCGAGCGGGGGGGTCAAGAGACCCAGTACTTC.

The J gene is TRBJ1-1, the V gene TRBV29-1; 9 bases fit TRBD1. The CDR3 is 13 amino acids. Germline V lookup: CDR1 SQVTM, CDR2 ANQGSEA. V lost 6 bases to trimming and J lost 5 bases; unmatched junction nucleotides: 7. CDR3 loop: CSVDRGVSTEAFF. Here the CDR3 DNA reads TGCAGCGTCGACAGGGGGGTTTCAACTGAAGCTTTCTTT.

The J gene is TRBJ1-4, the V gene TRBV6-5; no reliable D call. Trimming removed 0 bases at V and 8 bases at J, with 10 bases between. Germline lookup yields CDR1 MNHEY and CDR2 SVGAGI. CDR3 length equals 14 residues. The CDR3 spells CASSYSGADEKLFF. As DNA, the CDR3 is TGTGCCAGCAGTTACTCGGGAGCGGACGAAAAACTGTTTTTT.

Here the CDR3 reads CASMAYEGIGHQPQHF. The CDR3 nucleotides read TGTGCCAGCATGGCGTACGAGGGGATAGGACATCAGCCCCAGCATTTT. The chain combines TRBV2 with TRBJ1-5, with a tentative D call TRBD1 (5 bases). The CDR3 runs to 16 residues. V was trimmed by 7 bases and J by 5 bases, leaving 21 bases between them. The germline V gene encodes CDR1 SNHLY and CDR2 FYNNEI. The full variable domain, with the rest looked up from reference TRBV2 and TRBJ1-5, is EPEVTQTPSHQVTQMGQEVILRCVPISNHLYFYWYRQILGQKVEFLVSFYNNEISEKSEIFDDQFSVERPDGSNFTLKIRSTKLEDSAMYFCASMAYEGIGHQPQHFGDGTRLSIL.

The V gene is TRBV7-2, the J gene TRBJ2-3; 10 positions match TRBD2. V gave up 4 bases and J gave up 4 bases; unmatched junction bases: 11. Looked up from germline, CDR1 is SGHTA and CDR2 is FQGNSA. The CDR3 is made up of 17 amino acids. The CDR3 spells CASSSRWGSGRADTQYF. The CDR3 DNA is TGTGCCAGCAGCTCCCGTTGGGGCAGCGGGAGGGCAGATACGCAGTATTTT.

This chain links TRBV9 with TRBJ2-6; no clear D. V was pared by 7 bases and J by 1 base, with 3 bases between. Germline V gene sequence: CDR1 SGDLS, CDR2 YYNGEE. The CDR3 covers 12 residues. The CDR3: CASRSGANVLTF. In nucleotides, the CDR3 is TGTGCCAGCCGGTCTGGGGCCAACGTCCTGACTTTC.

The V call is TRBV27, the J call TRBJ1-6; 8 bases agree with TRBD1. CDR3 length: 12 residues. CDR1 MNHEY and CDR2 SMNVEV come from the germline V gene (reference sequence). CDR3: CVSGQANSPLHF. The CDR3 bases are TGTGTCTCGGGACAGGCTAATTCACCCCTCCACTTT.

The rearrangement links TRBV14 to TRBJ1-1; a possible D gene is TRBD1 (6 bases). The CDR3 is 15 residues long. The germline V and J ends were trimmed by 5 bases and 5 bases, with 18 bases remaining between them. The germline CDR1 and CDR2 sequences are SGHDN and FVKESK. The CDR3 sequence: CASSEGGAMATEAFF. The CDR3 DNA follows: TGTGCCAGCAGCGAAGGGGGGGCTATGGCGACTGAAGCTTTCTTT.

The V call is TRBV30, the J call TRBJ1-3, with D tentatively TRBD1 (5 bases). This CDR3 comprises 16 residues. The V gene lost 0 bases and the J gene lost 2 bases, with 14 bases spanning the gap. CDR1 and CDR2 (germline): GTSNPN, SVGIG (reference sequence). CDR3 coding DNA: TGTGCCTGGAGTGTAGGCCCAACGGGGGCTGGAAACACCATATATTTT. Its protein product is CAWSVGPTGAGNTIYF.

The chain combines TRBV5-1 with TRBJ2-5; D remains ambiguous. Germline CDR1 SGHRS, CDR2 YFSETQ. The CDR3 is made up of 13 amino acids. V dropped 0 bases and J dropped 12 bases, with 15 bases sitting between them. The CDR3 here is CASSLALVELKYF. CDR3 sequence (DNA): TGCGCCAGCAGCTTGGCCTTGGTGGAGTTAAAGTACTTC.

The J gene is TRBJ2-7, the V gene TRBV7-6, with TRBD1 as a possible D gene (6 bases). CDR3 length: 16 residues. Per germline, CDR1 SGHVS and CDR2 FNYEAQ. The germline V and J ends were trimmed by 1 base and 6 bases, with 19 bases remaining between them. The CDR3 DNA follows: TGTGCCAGCAGCTTAGAAGGGGCAGGGGTTATAGGCGAGCAGTACTTC. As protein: CASSLEGAGVIGEQYF.

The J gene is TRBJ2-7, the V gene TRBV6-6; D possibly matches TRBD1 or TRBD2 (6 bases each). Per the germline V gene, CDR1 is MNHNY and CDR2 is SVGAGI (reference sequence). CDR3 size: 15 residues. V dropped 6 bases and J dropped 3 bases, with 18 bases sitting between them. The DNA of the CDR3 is TGTGCCAGCAGCCGGGAAGGGGGAGGACACTACGAGCAGTACTTC. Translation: CASSREGGGHYEQYF.

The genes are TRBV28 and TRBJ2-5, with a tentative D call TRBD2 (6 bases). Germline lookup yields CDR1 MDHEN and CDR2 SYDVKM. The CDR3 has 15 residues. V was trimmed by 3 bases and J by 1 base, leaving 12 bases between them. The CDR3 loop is CASSLVGGTQETQYF. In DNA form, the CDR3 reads TGTGCCAGCAGTTTGGTCGGGGGTACCCAAGAGACCCAGTACTTC. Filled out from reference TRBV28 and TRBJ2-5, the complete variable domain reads DVKVTQSSRYLVKRTGEKVFLECVQDMDHENMFWYRQDPGLGLRLIYFSYDVKMKEKGDIPEGYSVSREKKERFSLILESASTNQTSMYLCASSLVGGTQETQYFGPGTRLLVL.

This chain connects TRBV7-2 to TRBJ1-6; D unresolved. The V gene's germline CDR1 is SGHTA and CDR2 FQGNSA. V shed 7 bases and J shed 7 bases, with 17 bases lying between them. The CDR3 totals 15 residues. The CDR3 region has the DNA TGTGCCAGCAACGATCTAGAACGATCGAATTCACCCCTCCACTTT. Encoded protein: CASNDLERSNSPLHF. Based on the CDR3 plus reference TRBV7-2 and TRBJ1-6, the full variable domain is GAGVSQSPSNKVTEKGKDVELRCDPISGHTALYWYRQSLGQGLEFLIYFQGNSAPDKSGLPSDRFSAERTGGSVSTLTIQRTQQEDSAVYLCASNDLERSNSPLHFGNGTRLTVT.

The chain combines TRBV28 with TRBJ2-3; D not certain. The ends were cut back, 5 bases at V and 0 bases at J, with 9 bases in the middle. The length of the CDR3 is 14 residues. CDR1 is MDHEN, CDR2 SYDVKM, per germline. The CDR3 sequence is CASSPLASTDTQYF. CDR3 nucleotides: TGTGCCAGCAGTCCGCTTGCTAGCACAGATACGCAGTATTTT.